Listed below are T cell receptor beta chains from one sample, sequenced in a study of glioma-infiltrating T cells. MiXCR, run by TCRdb on the multiplex PCR reads, gives a single entry per CDR3 protein. The sample contains more than 350,000 distinct CDR3 sequences, about two fifths of which appear only once. Sequences were obtained from glioma tissue, nonneoplastic brain tissue, or PBMCs (not recorded which). The receptors here all came from a human donor with low-grade glioma or glioblastoma, undergoing nonglioma brain surgery, or in good health (not recorded which). Both conserved end residues are part of each CDR3. A D gene is named only where the DNA matches it firmly. Clone size is stated in some rows and not others, as once, few, many or a class when expanded.

clone_size j_call cdr3_length d_call v_call cdr3_aa cdr3_nt
- TRBJ1-3 14 - TRBV28 CASIIVGNGNTIYF TGTGCCAGCATCATTGTCGGGAATGGAAACACCATATATTTT
few TRBJ1-5 12 - TRBV28 CASSLVWQPQHF TGTGCCAGCAGTTTAGTCTGGCAGCCCCAGCATTTT
few TRBJ2-7 14 - TRBV7-9 CASSYGSGSYEQYF TGTGCCAGCAGCTACGGGTCAGGGTCCTACGAGCAGTACTTC
- TRBJ2-1 17 - TRBV27 CASSRYHSRTQGAEQFF TGTGCTAGCAGTCGGTACCACTCCAGAACTCAGGGTGCCGAGCAGTTCTTC
once TRBJ1-2 20 TRBD1 TRBV2 CASSGRDRRIGGGEAYGYTF TGTGCCAGCAGCGGAAGGGACAGGAGAATAGGTGGCGGGGAAGCCTATGGCTACACCTTC
- TRBJ1-2 16 - TRBV7-9 CASSSNQGNPTGGYTF TGTGCCAGCAGTTCAAACCAGGGGAATCCAACGGGGGGCTACACCTTC
many TRBJ2-7 13 - TRBV6-6 CASSYSGRYEQYF TGTGCCAGCAGTTACTCGGGCCGCTACGAGCAGTACTTC
- TRBJ1-1 14 TRBD1 TRBV12-3/TRBV12-4 CASSGRDRGTEAFF TGTGCCAGCAGCGGTAGGGACAGGGGCACTGAAGCTTTCTTT
- TRBJ2-5 16 - TRBV7-9 CASSIRWTAAQETQYF TGTGCCAGCAGCATCAGATGGACAGCTGCCCAAGAGACCCAGTACTTC
few TRBJ2-1 15 TRBD2 TRBV7-9 CASSLELAIYNEQFF TGTGCCAGCAGCTTAGAACTAGCGATCTACAATGAGCAGTTCTTC